The rows below give T cell receptor beta chains drawn from one sample of a study of shared clonotypes between healthy human individuals. Only in-frame clones appear in the TCRdb table, and some are missing; sequencing was by immunoSEQ multiplex PCR. This table has 550,000 to 600,000 clones, roughly 98% appearing once. The material sequenced was naive CD8+ T cells sorted from blood. The source is a young man in good health. Each CDR3 is given with its conserved first and last residue. The D gene is left open where the match is weak. Expanded clones get a size class; other rows say once, few or many, or leave the size out.

J	size	D	V	CDR3	DNA
TRBJ1-1	.	.	TRBV5-5	CASSLAGWDTEAFF	TGTGCCAGCAGCTTAGCAGGGTGGGACACTGAAGCTTTCTTT
TRBJ2-2	once	TRBD2	TRBV4-3	CASSQDGREHTGELFF	TGCGCCAGCAGCCAAGATGGGAGGGAACACACCGGGGAGCTGTTTTTT
TRBJ1-1	.	TRBD1	TRBV7-9	CASSLVTGENTEAFF	TGTGCCAGCAGCTTAGTGACAGGGGAAAACACTGAAGCTTTCTTT
TRBJ2-1	once	TRBD2	TRBV29-1	CSVEGTSSSNNEQFF	TGCAGCGTTGAAGGGACTAGCTCGTCAAACAATGAGCAGTTCTTC
TRBJ1-1	.	.	TRBV11-3	CASSLDQRSSEAFF	TGTGCCAGCAGCTTAGATCAGAGGAGCTCTGAAGCTTTCTTT
TRBJ2-7	.	.	TRBV5-1	CASSLTSREQYF	TGCGCCAGCAGCTTAACCAGTCGCGAGCAGTACTTC
TRBJ2-3	.	.	TRBV5-1	CASSLGVGNTDTQYF	TGCGCCAGCAGCTTGGGAGTGGGGAACACAGATACGCAGTATTTT
TRBJ2-2	.	.	TRBV10-1	CASSGSDLHTGELFF	TGCGCCAGCAGTGGATCGGACCTGCACACCGGGGAGCTGTTTTTT
TRBJ1-5	.	.	TRBV30	CAWSVQGDQPQHF	TGTGCCTGGAGTGTACAGGGAGATCAGCCCCAGCATTTT
TRBJ2-3	once	.	TRBV7-9	CASRDSGNTDTQYF	TGTGCCAGCAGAGACAGCGGAAACACAGATACGCAGTATTTT
TRBJ2-7	once	TRBD2	TRBV7-2	CASSFLGEGPHEQYF	TGTGCCAGCAGCTTCTTAGGGGAGGGCCCCCACGAGCAGTACTTC
TRBJ2-7	.	.	TRBV5-1	CASSSEWRIPEQYF	TGCGCCAGCAGCTCGGAGTGGAGGATCCCCGAGCAGTACTTC
TRBJ2-2	.	TRBD1	TRBV7-2	CASSYGTGNTGELFF	TGTGCCAGCAGCTACGGGACAGGGAACACCGGGGAGCTGTTTTTT
TRBJ2-7	few	.	TRBV5-8	CASSLGGQYF	TGTGCCAGCAGCTTGGGGGGGCAGTACTTC
TRBJ1-1	.	TRBD1	TRBV4-1	CASSRIRTGNTEAFF	TGCGCCAGCAGTCGAATCCGGACAGGAAACACTGAAGCTTTCTTT
TRBJ2-7	.	.	TRBV14	CASSPGTAYEQYF	TGTGCCAGCAGCCCTGGGACGGCCTACGAGCAGTACTTC
TRBJ2-7	.	TRBD2	TRBV4-3	CASSQGLVYEQYF	TGCGCCAGCAGCCAGGGACTAGTCTACGAGCAGTACTTC
TRBJ1-5	.	TRBD1	TRBV7-9	CASSGGRTGGLDF	TGTGCCAGCAGCGGAGGTCGGACAGGGGGTTTGGATTTT
TRBJ2-1	.	TRBD2	TRBV29-1	CSVDRETSGGYNEQFF	TGCAGCGTTGATCGGGAGACTAGCGGGGGCTACAATGAGCAGTTCTTC
TRBJ2-3	.	.	TRBV5-6	CASSLLVVVETTDTQYF	TGTGCCAGCAGCTTGCTTGTCGTGGTGGAGACCACAGATACGCAGTATTTT
TRBJ2-2	.	TRBD2	TRBV27	CASSFDLGLAGDGGELFF	TGTGCCAGCAGTTTCGACTTAGGACTAGCGGGAGACGGCGGGGAGCTGTTTTTT
TRBJ2-1	.	.	TRBV29-1	CSVYAGFSYNEQFF	TGCAGCGTCTACGCGGGTTTCTCCTACAATGAGCAGTTCTTC
TRBJ2-7	.	.	TRBV10-3	CAISEERESSYEQYF	TGTGCCATCAGTGAAGAGCGAGAGAGCTCCTACGAGCAGTACTTC
TRBJ2-1	.	TRBD2	TRBV11-2	CASTGLAGGREQFF	TGTGCCAGCACTGGACTAGCGGGAGGACGTGAGCAGTTCTTC
TRBJ2-2	.	TRBD2	TRBV29-1	CSVGGLAGGSGELFF	TGCAGCGTGGGAGGACTAGCGGGAGGGTCCGGGGAGCTGTTTTTT
TRBJ2-2	.	TRBD2	TRBV9	CASSVGVAGASGELFF	TGTGCCAGCAGCGTAGGGGTAGCGGGAGCATCTGGGGAGCTGTTTTTT
TRBJ1-3	.	.	TRBV7-7	CASSLDSSGNTIYF	TGTGCCAGCAGCTTAGACAGCTCTGGAAACACCATATATTTT
TRBJ2-7	.	.	TRBV5-1	CASSLSSTYEQYF	TGCGCCAGCAGCTTGTCATCTACCTACGAGCAGTACTTC
TRBJ2-7	once	.	TRBV7-9	CASSGITYEQYF	TGTGCCAGCTCAGGCATCACCTACGAGCAGTACTTC
TRBJ2-7	.	.	TRBV29-1	CSVDLGYEQYF	TGCAGCGTTGACTTGGGCTACGAGCAGTACTTC
TRBJ1-5	.	TRBD1	TRBV15	CATSPGQGMGYSNQPQHF	TGTGCCACCAGCCCCGGACAGGGAATGGGGTATAGCAATCAGCCCCAGCATTTT
TRBJ2-5	.	.	TRBV6-5	CASSHEGWETQYF	TGTGCCAGCAGTCATGAGGGTTGGGAGACCCAGTACTTC
TRBJ2-7	.	.	TRBV5-4	CASRRDPSPGYEQYF	TGTGCCAGCAGGCGTGACCCAAGTCCCGGTTACGAGCAGTACTTC
TRBJ2-7	once	.	TRBV7-9	CASSSRTVEQYF	TGTGCCAGCAGCTCCAGGACTGTGGAGCAGTACTTC
TRBJ2-1	.	.	TRBV6-5	CASSYWPSETGNEQFF	TGTGCCAGCAGTTACTGGCCTAGCGAGACAGGGAATGAGCAGTTCTTC
TRBJ2-5	.	.	TRBV11-2	CASSLSHQETQYF	TGTGCCAGCAGCTTAAGTCACCAAGAGACCCAGTACTTC
TRBJ2-7	.	TRBD1	TRBV28	CASKNQGAPYEQYF	TGTGCCAGCAAGAATCAGGGGGCACCCTACGAGCAGTACTTC